The next 21 T cell receptor beta chains were all read from a single sample in a study of metastatic and nonmetastatic thyroid tumors. TCRdb reassembled clones from the PCR reads with MiXCR. The table lists 9,500 to 14,000 clones, more than 25% of them singletons, with around 21% in the top ten. No treatment of any kind had been given to any patient before thyroid surgery. Specimen: adjacent normal tissue. Receptors were obtained from a male donor with papillary thyroid cancer or a benign thyroid nodule (not recorded which). Some clones in this sample may be carry-over from other donors' samples.

The CDR3 nucleotides read TGTGCCATCAGTGCCCGGGATGGGGCCGGGGGCTATGGCTACACCTTC. This encodes CAISARDGAGGYGYTF. The gene calls are TRBV10-3 and TRBJ1-2, with a possible D match to TRBD1 (5 bases). CDR1 ENHRY and CDR2 SYGVKD come from the germline V gene. V lost 4 bases to trimming and J lost 4 bases, with 19 bases between them. This CDR3 comprises 16 residues.

V and J are TRBV5-1 and TRBJ2-5; no definite D call. This CDR3 region has 13 residues. The V gene's germline CDR1 is SGHRS and CDR2 YFSETQ. The V gene lost 4 bases and the J gene lost 1 base, with 8 bases spanning the gap. CDR3 coding DNA: TGCGCCAGCAGCGATGGACCCCAAGAGACCCAGTACTTC. Translated: CASSDGPQETQYF.

The V and J genes are TRBV11-2 and TRBJ2-1; the match to TRBD1 covers 9 bases. The junction had 11 bases not matched to a gene; V was cut back by 5 bases and J by 6 bases. CDR3 size: 16 residues. Germline-derived CDR1 and CDR2 are SGHAT and FQNNGV. CDR3 nucleotides: TGTGCCAGCAGCCTCCAGGTTACGGACAGGGGCAATGAGCAGTTCTTC. Translated, it gives CASSLQVTDRGNEQFF. Together with reference TRBV11-2 and TRBJ2-1, the CDR3 gives the full variable domain: EAGVAQSPRYKIIEKRQSVAFWCNPISGHATLYWYQQILGQGPKLLIQFQNNGVVDDSQLPKDRFSAERLKGVDSTLKIQPAKLEDSAVYLCASSLQVTDRGNEQFFGPGTRLTVL.

This clone has only a few counts. This chain joins TRBV2 and TRBJ1-2, with TRBD1 identical over 12 bases. The CDR3 totals 14 residues. The germline CDR1 and CDR2 sequences are SNHLY and FYNNEI. The V segment lost 3 bases and the J segment 8 bases; nucleotides outside the gene matches: 4. The CDR3 DNA reads as TGTGCCAGCAGTGATTGGGGGACAGGGGGCGGCTACACCTTC. Protein: CASSDWGTGGGYTF.

V and J are TRBV7-6 and TRBJ2-7; 13 bases align to TRBD2. V shed 5 bases and J 3 bases; nucleotides not matched to a gene: 4. The CDR3 contains 15 residues. The germline gives CDR1 SGHVS, CDR2 FNYEAQ. The DNA for the CDR3 is TGTGCCAGCAGCCCACGGACTAGCGGGAGCTACGAGCAGTACTTC. Translation: CASSPRTSGSYEQYF.

The chain is built from TRBV7-9 and TRBJ2-3, with TRBD2 as a possible D gene (6 bases). The CDR3 consists of 15 residues. V lost 1 base to trimming and J lost 5 bases, with 13 bases between them. Looked up from germline, CDR1 is SEHNR and CDR2 is FQNEAQ (reference sequence). CDR3 sequence (DNA): TGTGCCAGCAGCTTAGGGCTAGCGATTATAGATACGCAGTATTTT. Translating it yields CASSLGLAIIDTQYF. Full variable domain (outside the CDR3, taken from reference TRBV7-9 and TRBJ2-3): DTGVSQNPRHKITKRGQNVTFRCDPISEHNRLYWYRQTLGQGPEFLTYFQNEAQLEKSRLLSDRFSAERPKGSFSTLEIQRTEQGDSAMYLCASSLGLAIIDTQYFGPGTRLTVL.

The chain uses TRBV19 and TRBJ2-7; 8 positions agree with TRBD1. This CDR3 spans 13 amino acids. After removal of 5 bases from V and 5 bases from J, the junction contained 5 bases not matched to a gene. Per germline, CDR1 LNHDA and CDR2 SQIVND (reference sequence). The CDR3 sequence is CASSSTGADEQYF. CDR3 nucleotide sequence: TGTGCCAGTAGTTCGACAGGGGCGGACGAGCAGTACTTC.

A few counts support this clone. At one end the junction does not follow the germline gene, possibly because of a read error. This same CDR3 is encoded by further DNA sequences in the sample. The chain is built from TRBV6-4 and TRBJ1-6; 8 nucleotides align to TRBD1. This CDR3 comprises 15 residues. Looked up from germline, CDR1 is MRHNA and CDR2 is SNTAGT. For the CDR3, the DNA is TGTGCCAGCAGTCCGACAGGGGCCAATAACTCACCCCTCCACTTT. It encodes CASSPTGANNSPLHF.

The chain has TRBV7-9 and TRBJ1-1, with 8 nucleotides matching TRBD1. The CDR3 length is 15 residues. The ends lost 5 bases at V and 6 bases at J; junction bases unmatched: 11. Germline V gene data show CDR1 as SEHNR and CDR2 as FQNEAQ (reference sequence). CDR3 bases: TGTGCCAGCAGCCCGAGGACAGGGCTGGGCGCTGAAGCTTTCTTT. Encoded protein: CASSPRTGLGAEAFF.

This clone was counted only a few times. The gene calls are TRBV12-3 or TRBV12-4 and TRBJ1-4; D gene uncertain. The CDR3 contains 16 residues. The V gene lost 2 bases and the J gene lost 4 bases, with 14 bases spanning the gap. CDR3 sequence reads: CASSLNLGMVNEKLFF. For the CDR3, the DNA is TGTGCCAGCAGTTTAAACCTTGGGATGGTTAATGAAAAACTGTTTTTT.

This clone was counted many times. A much larger clone lies a single base off, so this may be a read error. In the same sample, other DNA sequences code for this CDR3. V usage is TRBV20-1 and J usage is TRBJ2-7; D possibly corresponds to TRBD2 (6 bases). Germline V lookup: CDR1 DFQATT, CDR2 SNEGSKA (reference sequence). Trimming removed 6 bases at V and 4 bases at J, with 13 bases between. The CDR3 sequence is 12 residues long. The CDR3 nucleotides are TGCAGTGCCAGACGGAGGGCTTACGAGCAGTACTTC. Its protein product is CSARRRAYEQYF.

Only a few counts were recorded for this clone. This sequence joins TRBV19 and TRBJ2-1, with 7 bases matching TRBD2. The trim removed 7 bases at V and 9 bases at J, leaving 6 bases unmatched. Germline-derived CDR1 and CDR2 are LNHDA and SQIVND (reference sequence). CDR3 length equals 12 residues. The CDR3 region is CASMGGGGEQFF. CDR3 coding DNA: TGTGCCAGTATGGGCGGGGGAGGTGAGCAGTTCTTC.

In its sample, this clone ranks as large. V gene TRBV19 combines with J gene TRBJ1-5; no definite D call. CDR3 size: 15 residues. The germline CDR1 and CDR2 sequences are LNHDA and SQIVND (reference sequence). Trimming cost V 2 bases and J 0 bases, with 8 bases left between them. This CDR3 reads CASSITVYSNQPQHF. As DNA, the CDR3 is TGTGCCAGTAGTATAACAGTCTATAGCAATCAGCCCCAGCATTTT.

This chain joins TRBV6-1 and TRBJ2-3; the D is unclear. The CDR3 spans 12 residues. With 5 bases removed from V and 2 bases from J, the gap between germline ends came to 5 bases. Germline loops: CDR1 MNHNS, CDR2 SASEGT. This CDR3 reads CASSLFTDTQYF. As DNA, the CDR3 is TGTGCCAGCAGTCTCTTCACAGATACGCAGTATTTT.

This clone was counted at least ten times. The CDR3 spells CASSLVQGNYGYTF. Here the CDR3 DNA reads TGTGCCAGCAGCTTGGTACAGGGGAATTATGGCTACACCTTC. The chain joins TRBV5-4 to TRBJ1-2; 7 bases are shared with TRBD1. Germline-derived CDR1 and CDR2 are SGHNT and YYREEE (reference sequence). The CDR3 has 14 residues. J lost 5 bases, V lost 0 bases, and 4 bases had no gene match. Complete variable domain (other parts from reference TRBV5-4 and TRBJ1-2): ETGVTQSPTHLIKTRGQQVTLRCSSQSGHNTVSWYQQALGQGPQFIFQYYREEENGRGNFPPRFSGLQFPNYSSELNVNALELDDSALYLCASSLVQGNYGYTFGSGTRLTVV.

This clone ranks as medium-sized (0.01 to 0.1%). The gene calls are TRBV19 and TRBJ2-5, with D unresolved. Germline V gives CDR1 LNHDA, CDR2 SQIVND (reference sequence). Trimming shortened V by 3 bases and J by 4 bases, and 6 bases separated the two germline ends. The CDR3 runs to 12 residues. In nucleotides, the CDR3 is TGTGCCAGTAGTATTTTAGGAGAGACCCAGTACTTC. Residues: CASSILGETQYF. Supplemented by reference TRBV19 and TRBJ2-5, the full variable domain reads DGGITQSPKYLFRKEGQNVTLSCEQNLNHDAMYWYRQDPGQGLRLIYYSQIVNDFQKGDIAEGYSVSREKKESFPLTVTSAQKNPTAFYLCASSILGETQYFGPGTRLLVL.

This clone is classed as medium-sized. V and J are TRBV19 and TRBJ2-3; D is perhaps TRBD2 (6 bases). In germline, CDR1 is LNHDA, CDR2 SQIVND (reference sequence). This CDR3 spans 14 amino acids. Trimming shortened V by 7 bases and J by 4 bases, and 15 bases separated the two germline ends. CDR3 coding DNA: TGTGCCAGTACCCGGGGAGGAAGCGCAGATACGCAGTATTTT. Protein sequence: CASTRGGSADTQYF.

This clone is judged medium-sized (0.01 to 0.1%). This chain links TRBV7-9 with TRBJ1-1, with D hard to call. Trimming cost V 5 bases and J 4 bases, with 8 bases left between them. The CDR3 totals 12 residues. Germline CDR1 and CDR2: SEHNR and FQNEAQ (reference sequence). This CDR3 is CASSPRPTEAFF. The CDR3 DNA is TGTGCCAGCAGCCCAAGGCCCACTGAAGCTTTCTTT. Together with reference TRBV7-9 and TRBJ1-1, the CDR3 gives the full variable domain: DTGVSQNPRHKITKRGQNVTFRCDPISEHNRLYWYRQTLGQGPEFLTYFQNEAQLEKSRLLSDRFSAERPKGSFSTLEIQRTEQGDSAMYLCASSPRPTEAFFGQGTRLTVV.

This clone was seen only a few times. The chain recombines TRBV24-1 with TRBJ2-5; D uncertain. The J call may be wrong; the DNA end is better matched by TRBJ2-1. Germline V gene data show CDR1 as KGHDR and CDR2 as SFDVKD. This CDR3 has 11 residues. The CDR3 nucleotides read TGTGCCACCAGTGATTCCGATGAGCAGTTCTTC. Translated: CATSDSDEQFF.

The chain recombines TRBV5-1 with TRBJ2-5; 13 nucleotides align to TRBD2. V lost 3 bases and J lost 5; bases outside the gene matches: 4. The germline V gene has CDR1 SGHRS and CDR2 YFSETQ. CDR3 size: 15 residues. Here the CDR3 reads CASSSTSGRVETQYF. Here the CDR3 DNA reads TGCGCCAGCAGCTCCACTAGCGGGAGGGTGGAGACCCAGTACTTC.

The J gene is TRBJ1-2, the V gene TRBV28; TRBD1 matches at 9 bases. V was clipped by 6 bases and J by 12 bases; unmatched bases: 11. CDR1 is MDHEN, CDR2 SYDVKM, per germline. This CDR3 is built from 13 residues. The CDR3 is CASSSQGTGLDTF. CDR3 DNA: TGTGCCAGCAGCTCACAAGGGACAGGGTTGGACACCTTC.